This passage covers 16 T cell receptor beta chains from one sample sequenced in a study of T cell responses to AZD1222 COVID-19 vaccine. Using immunoSEQ multiplex PCR, the repertoire was profiled, and TCRdb retains in-frame clones only, with some absent. The sample contains about 150,000 clones, 80% to 95% of which appear only once. Source: peripheral blood, taken on day 0 of AZD1222 vaccination. All receptors come from an adult in good health.

The table lists this clone with a count of one. CDR3 in DNA: TGTGCCAGCAGTCCGGGAGCACGGATGAACACTGAAGCTTTCTTT. It specifies CASSPGARMNTEAFF. The genes are TRBV28 and TRBJ1-1; D is unresolved. Trimming shortened V by 5 bases and J by 0 bases, and 13 bases separated the two germline ends. Germline CDR1 reads MDHEN; CDR2 reads SYDVKM. CDR3 length equals 15 residues.

The rearrangement uses TRBV3-1 (or the pseudogene TRBV3-2) and TRBJ1-6; no clear D. The germline gives CDR1 LGHDT, CDR2 YNNKEL (reference sequence). V was cut by 3 bases and J by 14 bases, with 17 bases left in between. The CDR3 sequence is 14 residues long. The CDR3 protein is CASSQGGPRESLHF. The DNA for the CDR3 is TGTGCCAGCAGCCAGGGCGGACCCCGCGAATCCCTCCACTTT.

The V and J genes are TRBV2 and TRBJ2-2; TRBD1 is a possible D gene (6 bases). CDR1 SNHLY and CDR2 FYNNEI come from the germline V gene. The V and J ends lost 6 bases and 4 bases respectively, with 9 bases between them. The CDR3 has 13 residues. CDR3 DNA: TGTGCCAGCAGACAGGGTTTCACCGGGGAGCTGTTTTTT. It specifies CASRQGFTGELFF.

The V and J genes are TRBV3-1 (or the pseudogene TRBV3-2) and TRBJ1-2; weak D call: TRBD1 (5 bases). CDR3 size: 14 residues. Germline CDR1 is LGHDT and CDR2 is YNNKEL (reference sequence). Trimming removed 0 bases at V and 4 bases at J, with 9 bases between. CDR3 coding DNA: TGTGCCAGCAGCCAAGATCCGGGGACCTATGGCTACACCTTC. This sequence encodes CASSQDPGTYGYTF.

CDR3 DNA: TGTGCCAGTAGTATAGGGACAGGGCCTTCGACAGATACGCAGTATTTT. Amino acid sequence: CASSIGTGPSTDTQYF. This rearrangement joins TRBV19 to TRBJ2-3; 8 nucleotides match TRBD1. Germline CDR1 LNHDA, CDR2 SQIVND (reference sequence). The CDR3 contains 16 residues. Germline trimming cut 1 base from V and 3 bases from J; bases unmatched to any gene: 6.

V and J are TRBV5-8 and TRBJ2-2, with a weak D call TRBD1 (6 bases). The CDR3 length is 16 residues. Germline CDR1 is SGHTS and CDR2 is YDEGEE. Trimming removed 0 bases from V and 4 bases from J, with 13 bases in between. The CDR3 loop reads CASSLDPGAVTGELFF. The CDR3 DNA sequence: TGTGCCAGCAGCTTGGATCCAGGGGCAGTCACCGGGGAGCTGTTTTTT. Complete variable domain (other parts from reference TRBV5-8 and TRBJ2-2): EAGVTQSPTHLIKTRGQQATLRCSPISGHTSVYWYQQALGLGLQFLLWYDEGEERNRGNFPPRFSGRQFPNYSSELNVNALELEDSALYLCASSLDPGAVTGELFFGEGSRLTVL.

V and J are TRBV28 and TRBJ1-1; D ambiguous. Trimming removed 5 bases from V and 3 bases from J, with 7 bases in between. CDR1 and CDR2 from the germline V gene are MDHEN and SYDVKM. The CDR3 spans 12 residues. CDR3 nucleotides: TGTGCCAGCAGTCGGGATTACACTGAAGCTTTCTTT. Amino acids: CASSRDYTEAFF.

The chain links TRBV4-2 to TRBJ1-5; D is unresolved. Trimming removed 1 base from V and 2 bases from J, with 9 bases in between. In germline, CDR1 is LGHNA, CDR2 YNFKEQ. CDR3 length equals 15 residues. The CDR3 region has the DNA TGTGCCAGCAGCCAAGTAGCTACAGGCAATCAGCCCCAGCATTTT. Translating gives CASSQVATGNQPQHF.

This chain connects TRBV5-4 to TRBJ2-3; no clear D. Per the germline V gene, CDR1 is SGHNT and CDR2 is YYREEE (reference sequence). The CDR3 loop spans 15 amino acids. The V end was cut by 1 base, the J end by 0 bases, with 9 bases between. CDR3 coding DNA: TGTGCCAGCAGCTTGTCCGGGCGGAGCACAGATACGCAGTATTTT. It translates to CASSLSGRSTDTQYF.

The chain links TRBV4-3 to TRBJ2-5; perhaps TRBD2 as D (7 bases). CDR1 is LGHNA and CDR2 is YSLEER in the germline V gene. Trimming pared 2 bases from V and 5 bases from J, leaving 15 bases between. The CDR3 sequence is 15 residues long. CDR3 amino acids: CASSQRSGGLETQYF. The DNA for the CDR3 is TGCGCCAGCAGCCAACGGTCGGGGGGCCTGGAGACCCAGTACTTC.

The chain employs TRBV3-1 (or the pseudogene TRBV3-2) and TRBJ2-1; 9 bases are a match to TRBD2. The CDR3 is 16 amino acids. V lost 4 bases and J lost 4; bases outside the gene matches: 8. Per germline, CDR1 LGHDT and CDR2 YNNKEL (reference sequence). CDR3 protein: CASSLPASGRYNEQFF. In DNA, the CDR3 is TGTGCCAGCAGCCTTCCCGCCAGCGGGAGGTACAATGAGCAGTTCTTC.

This clone was seen once. The rearrangement uses TRBV28 and TRBJ1-3; D is uncertain. Trimming left V 1 base short and J 0 bases short, with 19 bases between. Germline V CDR1 and CDR2: MDHEN, SYDVKM. The CDR3 extends over 19 amino acids. DNA of the CDR3: TGTGCCAGCAGTTTATACCCGATCGGAGCGTTGGGCTCTGGAAACACCATATATTTT. The encoded protein is CASSLYPIGALGSGNTIYF.

CDR3: CASSLNRGPHNSPLHF. The CDR3 bases are TGTGCCAGCAGTTTAAACAGGGGGCCTCATAATTCACCCCTCCACTTT. V and J are TRBV6-6 and TRBJ1-6; TRBD1 agrees at 9 bases. Germline trimming cut 4 bases from V and 5 bases from J; bases unmatched to any gene: 6. Germline loops: CDR1 MNHNY, CDR2 SVGAGI (reference sequence). The CDR3 sequence is 16 residues long.

V is TRBV4-3 and J is TRBJ1-2; D perhaps matches TRBD1 (5 bases). Trimming removed 0 bases from V and 5 bases from J, with 16 bases in between. CDR1 and CDR2 (germline): LGHNA, YSLEER. The CDR3 length is 16 residues. CDR3 in amino acids: CASSQESGTPRYGYTF. In DNA form, the CDR3 reads TGCGCCAGCAGCCAAGAAAGCGGGACCCCGCGATATGGCTACACCTTC.

In regard to this clone: Other DNA sequences within the sample encode an identical CDR3. This chain connects TRBV12-3 or TRBV12-4 to TRBJ1-1, with unresolved D. The ends were cut back, 3 bases at V and 0 bases at J, with 5 bases in the middle. CDR3 length: 13 amino acids. The CDR3 DNA sequence: TGTGCCAGCAGTTTGGGTTTGAACACTGAAGCTTTCTTT. Translation: CASSLGLNTEAFF.

CDR3 amino acids: CAWSTDRGNSPLHF. The CDR3 DNA reads TGTGCCTGGAGTACGGACAGAGGCAATTCACCCCTCCACTTT. The J gene is TRBJ1-6, the V gene TRBV30; tentative D call: TRBD1 (6 bases). The CDR3 length is 14 residues. Germline V gives CDR1 GTSNPN, CDR2 SVGIG (reference sequence). With 2 bases removed from V and 7 bases from J, the gap between germline ends came to 12 bases.